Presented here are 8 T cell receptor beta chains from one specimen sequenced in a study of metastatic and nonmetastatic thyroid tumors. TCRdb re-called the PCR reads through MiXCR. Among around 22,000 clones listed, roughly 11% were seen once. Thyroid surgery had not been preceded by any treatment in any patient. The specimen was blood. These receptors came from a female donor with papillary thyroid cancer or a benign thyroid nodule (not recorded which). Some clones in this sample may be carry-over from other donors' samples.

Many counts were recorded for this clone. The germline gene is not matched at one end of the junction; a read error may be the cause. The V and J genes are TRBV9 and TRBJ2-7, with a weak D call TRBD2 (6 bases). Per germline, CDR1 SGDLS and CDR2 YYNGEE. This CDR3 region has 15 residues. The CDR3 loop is CASSVSSTSSSEQYF. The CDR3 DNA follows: TGTGCCAGCAGCGTATCTTCAACTAGCTCCTCCGAGCAGTACTTC.

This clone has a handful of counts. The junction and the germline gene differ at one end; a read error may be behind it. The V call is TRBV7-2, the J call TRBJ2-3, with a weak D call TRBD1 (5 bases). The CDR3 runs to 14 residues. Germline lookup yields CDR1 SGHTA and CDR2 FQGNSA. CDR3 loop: CASSLDQGSDTQCF. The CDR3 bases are TGTGCCAGCAGCTTAGACCAGGGCTCAGATACGCAGTGTTTT.

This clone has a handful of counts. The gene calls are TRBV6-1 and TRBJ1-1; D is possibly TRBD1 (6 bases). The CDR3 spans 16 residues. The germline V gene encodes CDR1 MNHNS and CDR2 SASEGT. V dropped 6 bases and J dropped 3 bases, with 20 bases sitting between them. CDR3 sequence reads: CASSHHPQGTDTEAFF. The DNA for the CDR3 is TGTGCCAGCAGCCACCATCCCCAGGGGACGGACACTGAAGCTTTCTTT.

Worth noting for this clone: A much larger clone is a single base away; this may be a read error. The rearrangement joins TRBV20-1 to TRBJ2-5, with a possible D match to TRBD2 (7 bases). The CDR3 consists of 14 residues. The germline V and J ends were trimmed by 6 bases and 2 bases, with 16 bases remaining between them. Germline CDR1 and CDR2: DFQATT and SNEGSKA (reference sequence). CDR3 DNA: TGCAGTGCAACAGGGAGGGGGTATCAAGAGACCCAGTACTTC. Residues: CSATGRGYQETQYF.

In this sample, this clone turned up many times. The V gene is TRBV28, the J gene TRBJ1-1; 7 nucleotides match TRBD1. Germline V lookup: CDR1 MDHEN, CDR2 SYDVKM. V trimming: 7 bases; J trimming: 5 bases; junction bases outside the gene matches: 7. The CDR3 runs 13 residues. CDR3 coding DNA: TGTGCCAGCACTTGGGGCAGGGGGACTGAAGCTTTCTTT. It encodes CASTWGRGTEAFF. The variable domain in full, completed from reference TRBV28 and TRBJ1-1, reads DVKVTQSSRYLVKRTGEKVFLECVQDMDHENMFWYRQDPGLGLRLIYFSYDVKMKEKGDIPEGYSVSREKKERFSLILESASTNQTSMYLCASTWGRGTEAFFGQGTRLTVV.

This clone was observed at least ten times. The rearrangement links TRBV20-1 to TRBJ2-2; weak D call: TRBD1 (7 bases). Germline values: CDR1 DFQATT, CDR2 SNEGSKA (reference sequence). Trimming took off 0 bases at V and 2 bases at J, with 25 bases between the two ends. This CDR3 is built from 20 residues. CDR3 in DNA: TGCAGTGCTAGAGATCTGGGTAGGGGCAGGGGGGCATCCAACACCGGGGAGCTGTTTTTT. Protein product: CSARDLGRGRGASNTGELFF.

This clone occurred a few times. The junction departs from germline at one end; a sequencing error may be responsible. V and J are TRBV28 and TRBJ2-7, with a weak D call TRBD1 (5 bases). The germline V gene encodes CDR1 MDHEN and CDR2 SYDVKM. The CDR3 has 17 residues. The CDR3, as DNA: TGTGCCAGCAGTTCTTACTCCCCTACAGGTCTAATCTACGAGCATTACTTC. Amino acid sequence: CASSSYSPTGLIYEHYF.

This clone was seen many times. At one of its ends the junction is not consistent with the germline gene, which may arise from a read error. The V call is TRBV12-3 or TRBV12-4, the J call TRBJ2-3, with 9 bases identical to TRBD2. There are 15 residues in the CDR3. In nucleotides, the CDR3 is TGCGCCAGCAGTCATACTAGCGGGCTCACAGATACGCAGTGTTTT. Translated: CASSHTSGLTDTQCF.